This record covers a single T cell receptor beta chain. Its antigen is unknown. The table came from immunoSEQ multiplex PCR; TCRdb's copy has only in-frame clones and leaves some out. Altogether about 180,000 clones are present, 90% being singletons, with the ten largest covering more than 1.3%. This sample stems from a study of T cell responses to AZD1222 COVID-19 vaccine. Study-level results: Dominant CD4 TCR responses targeted spike regions 160-218 and 743-854. The donor group comprised mostly white British people and more females; the analysis possibly underestimated clonal diversity. Among AZD1222 vaccinees, only five or six were seropositive at baseline. The study reported that nearly half of spike-specific TCRs target unmutated variant regions.

The CDR3 is 14 amino acids. CDR1 SGHVS and CDR2 FQNEAQ come from the germline V gene. V shed 3 bases and J 8 bases; nucleotides not matched to a gene: 6. The TCR comes from an adult in good health. Sequencing was performed on peripheral blood, taken on day 0 of AZD1222 vaccination. V usage is TRBV7-8 and J usage is TRBJ2-1; TRBD1 matches at 8 bases. Here the CDR3 DNA reads TGTGCCAGCAGCTTGTCGACAGGGGCAGATGAGCAGTTCTTC. Translated: CASSLSTGADEQFF. Full variable domain (remainder filled in from reference TRBV7-8 and TRBJ2-1): GAGVSQSPRYKVAKRGQDVALRCDPISGHVSLFWYQQALGQGPEFLTYFQNEAQLDKSGLPSDRFFAERPEGSVSTLKIQRTQQEDSAVYLCASSLSTGADEQFFGPGTRLTVL.